The present T cell receptor beta chain was sequenced within a study of shared T cell receptors in the human thymus. V was shortened by 3 bases and J by 1 base, with 19 bases between the two germline ends. Germline-derived CDR1 and CDR2 are LNHDA and SQIVND (reference sequence). The CDR3 loop spans 17 amino acids. Profiled with immunoSEQ multiplex PCR; TCRdb holds only in-frame clones, not every one. The sample yields just under 550,000 clones, 78% seen once. The data were also submitted as part of a second study, on human thymus T cells. That work contributes: Those donating were healthy Finnish infants in corrective surgery for congenital heart defects. Resections obtained during corrective heart surgery supplied the thymus tissue.

The receptor was derived from a boy younger than two with a congenital heart defect. Specimen: thymocytes. This chain connects TRBV19 to TRBJ2-7; possible D gene TRBD1, 6 bases. CDR3 DNA sequence: TGTGCCAGTAGTATTTGGGTCAGGGGATCGGAATCCTACGAGCAGTACTTC. This gives the protein CASSIWVRGSESYEQYF.